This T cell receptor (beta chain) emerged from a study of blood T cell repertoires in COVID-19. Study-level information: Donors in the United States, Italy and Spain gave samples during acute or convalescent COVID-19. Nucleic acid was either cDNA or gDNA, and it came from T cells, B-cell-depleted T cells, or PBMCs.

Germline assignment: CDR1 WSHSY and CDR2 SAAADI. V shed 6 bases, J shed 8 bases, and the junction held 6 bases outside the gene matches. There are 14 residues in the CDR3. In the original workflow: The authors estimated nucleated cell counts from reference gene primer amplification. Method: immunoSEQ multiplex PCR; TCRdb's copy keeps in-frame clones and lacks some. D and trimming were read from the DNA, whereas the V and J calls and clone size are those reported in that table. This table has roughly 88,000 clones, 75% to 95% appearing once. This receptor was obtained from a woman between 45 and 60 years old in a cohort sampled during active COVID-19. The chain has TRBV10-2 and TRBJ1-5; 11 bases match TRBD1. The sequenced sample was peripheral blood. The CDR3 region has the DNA TGCGCCAGCAGCCCGGACAGGGGGCGGGAGCCCCAGCATTTT. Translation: CASSPDRGREPQHF.